Listed below are T cell receptor beta chains from one sample, sequenced in a study of shared clonotypes between healthy human individuals. The protocol was immunoSEQ multiplex PCR, while the TCRdb copy is restricted to in-frame clones and leaves out a portion. The sample yields roughly 1,500,000 clones, nearly 99% seen once. Sequenced sample: naive CD4+ T cells sorted from blood. Receptors were obtained from a man aged 25 to 45 in good health. Each CDR3 is given with its conserved first and last residue. A D gene is named only where the DNA matches it firmly. Size values are once, few and many counts, or a class for expanded clones, and some rows have none.

clone size | D gene | J gene | V gene | CDR3 DNA | CDR3 protein
- | - | TRBJ2-7 | TRBV19 | TGTGCCAGTAGTATCGGGCCTACCGTCGCGGAGCAGTACTTC | CASSIGPTVAEQYF
- | - | TRBJ2-2 | TRBV9 | TGTGCCAGCAGCGCGAGGGGAGCCCATGGCACCGGGGAGCTGTTTTTT | CASSARGAHGTGELFF
- | - | TRBJ2-7 | TRBV27 | TGTGCCAGCAGTTTCGTGGGGCTCGATTTGCAGTACTTC | CASSFVGLDLQYF
- | TRBD2 | TRBJ2-1 | TRBV5-6 | TGTGCCAGCGCCTTCCCTAGCGGGAGGGACAATGAGCAGTTCTTC | CASAFPSGRDNEQFF
- | - | TRBJ1-5 | TRBV7-8 | TGTGCCAGCAGCCCGAGACACAGCAATCAGCCCCAGCATTTT | CASSPRHSNQPQHF
- | - | TRBJ1-2 | TRBV30 | TGTGCCTGGACCCTCTCCGATGGGGTGTACTATGGCTACACCTTC | CAWTLSDGVYYGYTF
- | - | TRBJ2-1 | TRBV4-3 | TGCGCCAGCAGCCAAGGCTACTATAGGGACGGAAGGTCCAATGAGCAGTTCTTC | CASSQGYYRDGRSNEQFF
- | - | TRBJ2-2 | TRBV19 | TGTGCCAGTAGCACCGGGACCAGCAACACCGGGGAGCTGTTTTTT | CASSTGTSNTGELFF
- | TRBD2 | TRBJ2-3 | TRBV6-1 | TGTGCCAGCAGTGTTCCGGTAGCGGGAGGGGGAACAGATACGCAGTATTTT | CASSVPVAGGGTDTQYF
- | - | TRBJ2-1 | TRBV29-1 | TGCAGCGTTGGACTTAACGAGGACAATGAGCAGTTCTTC | CSVGLNEDNEQFF
- | - | TRBJ2-1 | TRBV6-5 | TGTGCCAGCAGTTACGAGCGACTTGGTGAGCAGTTCTTC | CASSYERLGEQFF
- | - | TRBJ2-7 | TRBV27 | TGTGCCAGCAGGCCCTTAACCAGCTCCTACGAGCAGTACTTC | CASRPLTSSYEQYF
- | - | TRBJ2-5 | TRBV27 | TGTGCCAGCAGTTTCTCCAGCGAATGGACCCAGTACTTC | CASSFSSEWTQYF
- | - | TRBJ2-1 | TRBV5-1 | TGCGCCAGCAGCTTGGTCGGGGGCTCCTACAATGAGCAGTTCTTC | CASSLVGGSYNEQFF
once | - | TRBJ1-5 | TRBV7-8 | TGTGCCAGCAGCTTAGGGTCCAGCCAACAGCCCCAGCATTTT | CASSLGSSQQPQHF
- | - | TRBJ2-3 | TRBV5-1 | TGCGCCAGCAGCTTGGGCCAGGGCCCGGTGATAGATACGCAGTATTTT | CASSLGQGPVIDTQYF
- | TRBD2 | TRBJ2-1 | TRBV5-4 | TGTGCCAGCAGCTTTCAACTAGCGGGGCCTTACAATGAGCAGTTCTTC | CASSFQLAGPYNEQFF
- | - | TRBJ2-7 | TRBV5-1 | TGCGCCAGCGAGAGCAGGGTTGAAGTCTACGAGCAGTACTTC | CASESRVEVYEQYF
- | - | TRBJ2-1 | TRBV6-1 | TGTGCCTGCACCTTAGGCTATGAGCAGTTCTTC | CACTLGYEQFF
- | - | TRBJ2-7 | TRBV18 | TGTGCCAGCTCAGCGGGACACGTCCTATCATACGAGCAGTACTTC | CASSAGHVLSYEQYF
- | - | TRBJ2-1 | TRBV19 | TGTGCCACTTTATTACCGGGACTCCCCTACAATGAGCAGTTCTTC | CATLLPGLPYNEQFF
few | TRBD1 | TRBJ1-5 | TRBV19 | TGTGCCAGTAGTCGGGTGACAGGGAGTCGGAATCAGCCCCAGCATTTT | CASSRVTGSRNQPQHF
- | - | TRBJ2-1 | TRBV15 | TGTGCCACCAGCAGAATGAGGGTCTCCTACAATGAGCAGTTCTTC | CATSRMRVSYNEQFF
once | TRBD1 | TRBJ1-3 | TRBV5-8 | TGTGCCAGCAGCTCAAAACGACAGGGGGCTCTACGTCGAAACACCATATATTTT | CASSSKRQGALRRNTIYF
- | - | TRBJ1-5 | TRBV5-4 | TGTGCCAGCAGCTCCACAGGGAGTCCGCCCCAGCATTTT | CASSSTGSPPQHF
once | - | TRBJ2-4 | TRBV25-1 | TGTGCCAGCAGTGACCTAGCCAAAAACATTCAGTACTTC | CASSDLAKNIQYF
- | - | TRBJ1-1 | TRBV11-2 | TGTGCCAGCAGCTTCGATAATACATACGAAGCTTTCTTT | CASSFDNTYEAFF
- | - | TRBJ2-3 | TRBV4-1 | TGCGCCAGCAGCCAAGAAGCCCCGCTAGCGAATACAGATACGCAGTATTTT | CASSQEAPLANTDTQYF
- | - | TRBJ2-5 | TRBV6-1 | TGTGCCAGCAGTTTCCCCGGGGGAGCACGAGTCCAGTACTTC | CASSFPGGARVQYF
- | - | TRBJ2-3 | TRBV14 | TGTGCCAGCAGCCAAGTGGGGCGGGGCACAGATACGCAGTATTTT | CASSQVGRGTDTQYF
once | TRBD1 | TRBJ2-1 | TRBV19 | TGTGCCAGTAGTATGTTGGCAGGGGGCTTTGTTCATGAGCAGTTCTTC | CASSMLAGGFVHEQFF
- | - | TRBJ2-7 | TRBV27 | TGTGCCAGCAGTCCCTGGGGTACCCTCCTCGAGCAGTACTTC | CASSPWGTLLEQYF
- | TRBD2 | TRBJ2-1 | TRBV7-9 | TGTGCCAGCACGGGGGGAACCTACAATGAGCAGTTCTTC | CASTGGTYNEQFF
- | - | TRBJ1-3 | TRBV7-8 | TGTGCCAGCACCAAATACTCTGGAAACACCATATATTTT | CASTKYSGNTIYF
- | - | TRBJ2-6 | TRBV5-1 | TGCGCCAGCAGCTTTGAGATCTCCGGGGCCAACGTCCTGACTTTC | CASSFEISGANVLTF
- | - | TRBJ2-7 | TRBV19 | TGTGCCAGTAGTATAGGAGCAGGGTTAAGCTCCTACGAGCAGTACTTC | CASSIGAGLSSYEQYF
- | TRBD1 | TRBJ2-5 | TRBV4-1 | TGCGCCAGCAGCCAAGATTCGGGGAACAGGGGCGAGGAGACCCAGTACTTC | CASSQDSGNRGEETQYF
few | TRBD2 | TRBJ2-1 | TRBV7-2 | TGTGCCAGCAGCTTATCTAGCGGGAACAATGAGCAGTTCTTC | CASSLSSGNNEQFF
- | - | TRBJ2-3 | TRBV4-1 | TGCGCCAGCAGCCAAGGGATTTCAGATACGCAGTATTTT | CASSQGISDTQYF
- | TRBD2 | TRBJ2-7 | TRBV10-2 | TGCGCCACCCGATGGGGGGGTAATTACGAGCAGTACTTC | CATRWGGNYEQYF
- | TRBD1 | TRBJ1-2 | TRBV7-6 | TGTGCCAGCAGCTTAGGGGCAGGGGGCGTCGACTATGGCTACACCTTC | CASSLGAGGVDYGYTF
- | - | TRBJ1-5 | TRBV19 | TGTGCCACCTCTCGAGGGGGAGGAAGCAATCAGCCCCAGCATTTT | CATSRGGGSNQPQHF
- | TRBD2 | TRBJ2-1 | TRBV5-6 | TGTGCCAGCAGCTGGGACCCTAGCGGGGCCCGCCCTGAGCAGTTCTTC | CASSWDPSGARPEQFF
- | TRBD1 | TRBJ1-1 | TRBV11-2 | TGTGCCAGCAGCTCCCCCCGACAGGGAGGAACTGAAGCTTTCTTT | CASSSPRQGGTEAFF
- | - | TRBJ2-1 | TRBV11-2 | TGTGCCGTGAGGGGGAGCGCCGCCTACAATGAGCAGTTCTTC | CAVRGSAAYNEQFF
- | - | TRBJ1-5 | TRBV19 | TGTGCCAGTAGGAGGACTTCCTATCAGCCCCAGCATTTT | CASRRTSYQPQHF
- | - | TRBJ1-1 | TRBV7-3 | TGTGCCAGCAGCTTAATGGAGCAGGCGAACACTGAAGCTTTCTTT | CASSLMEQANTEAFF
- | - | TRBJ2-5 | TRBV18 | TGTGCCAGCTCACCAAACCCCCAGACCCAGTACTTC | CASSPNPQTQYF